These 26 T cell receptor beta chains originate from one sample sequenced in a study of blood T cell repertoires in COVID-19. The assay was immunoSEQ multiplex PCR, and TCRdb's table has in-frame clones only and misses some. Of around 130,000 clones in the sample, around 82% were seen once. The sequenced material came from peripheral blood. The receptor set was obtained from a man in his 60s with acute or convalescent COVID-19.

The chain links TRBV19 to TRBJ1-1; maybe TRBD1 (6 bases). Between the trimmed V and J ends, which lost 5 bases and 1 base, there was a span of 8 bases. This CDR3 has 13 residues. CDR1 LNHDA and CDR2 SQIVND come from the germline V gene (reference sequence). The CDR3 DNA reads TGTGCCAGTAGTCAGGGGCCGAACACTGAAGCTTTCTTT. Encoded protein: CASSQGPNTEAFF.

The CDR3 DNA reads TGTGCCAGCAGCGTAGAACTAGCTGTATACAATGAGCAGTTCTTC. This gives the protein CASSVELAVYNEQFF. The rearrangement links TRBV9 to TRBJ2-1; D possibly corresponds to TRBD2 (6 bases). This CDR3 spans 15 amino acids. Germline CDR1 and CDR2: SGDLS and YYNGEE. Trimming removed 0 bases at V and 4 bases at J, with 11 bases between. The full variable domain, its missing parts supplied by reference TRBV9 and TRBJ2-1, is DSGVTQTPKHLITATGQRVTLRCSPRSGDLSVYWYQQSLDQGLQFLIQYYNGEERAKGNILERFSAQQFPDLHSELNLSSLELGDSALYFCASSVELAVYNEQFFGPGTRLTVL.

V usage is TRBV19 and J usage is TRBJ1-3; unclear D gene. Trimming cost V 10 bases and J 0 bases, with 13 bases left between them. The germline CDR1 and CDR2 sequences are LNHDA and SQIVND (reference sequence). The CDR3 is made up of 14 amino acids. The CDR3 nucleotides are TGTGCCACCCGCAGGATTGGCTCTGGAAACACCATATATTTT. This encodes CATRRIGSGNTIYF.

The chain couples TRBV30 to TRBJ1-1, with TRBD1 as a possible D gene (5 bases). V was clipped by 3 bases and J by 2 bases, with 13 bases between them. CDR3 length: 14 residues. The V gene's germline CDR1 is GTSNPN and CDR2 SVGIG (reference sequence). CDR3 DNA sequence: TGTGCCTGGAGGTCGGGGCGGGATAACACTGAAGCTTTCTTT. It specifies CAWRSGRDNTEAFF.

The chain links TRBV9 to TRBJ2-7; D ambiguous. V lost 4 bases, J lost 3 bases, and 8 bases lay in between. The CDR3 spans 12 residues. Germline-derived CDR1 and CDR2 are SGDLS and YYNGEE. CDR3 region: CASSPNHYEQYF. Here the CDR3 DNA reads TGTGCCAGCAGCCCAAATCACTACGAGCAGTACTTC.

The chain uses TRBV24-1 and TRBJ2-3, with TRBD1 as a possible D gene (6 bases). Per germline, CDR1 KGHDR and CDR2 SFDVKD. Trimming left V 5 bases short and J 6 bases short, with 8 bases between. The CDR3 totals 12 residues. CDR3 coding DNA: TGTGCCACCAGTGTTACAGGGGATACGCAGTATTTT. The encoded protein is CATSVTGDTQYF.

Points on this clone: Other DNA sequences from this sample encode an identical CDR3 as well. The CDR3 coding sequence is TGTGCCAGCAGTTACAAGGCCACAGGGTCACCCCTCCACTTT. This translates into CASSYKATGSPLHF. J is TRBJ1-6 and V is TRBV6-5; a weak D match, TRBD1 (6 bases). The CDR3 contains 14 residues. V was pared by 2 bases and J by 10 bases, with 12 bases between. The germline CDR1 and CDR2 sequences are MNHEY and SVGAGI.

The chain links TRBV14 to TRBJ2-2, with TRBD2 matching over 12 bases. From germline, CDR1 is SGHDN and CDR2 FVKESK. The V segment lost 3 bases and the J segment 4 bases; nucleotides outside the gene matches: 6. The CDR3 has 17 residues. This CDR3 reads CASSQDPGLAGTGELFF. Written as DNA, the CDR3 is TGTGCCAGCAGCCAGGACCCGGGACTAGCGGGCACCGGGGAGCTGTTTTTT.

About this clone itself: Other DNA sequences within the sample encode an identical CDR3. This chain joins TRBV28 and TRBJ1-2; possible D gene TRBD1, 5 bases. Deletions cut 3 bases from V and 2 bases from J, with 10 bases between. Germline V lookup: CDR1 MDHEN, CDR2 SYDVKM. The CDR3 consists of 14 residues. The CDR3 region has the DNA TGTGCCAGCAGTTTTCCGGGGGAGAACTATGGCTACACCTTC. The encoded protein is CASSFPGENYGYTF.

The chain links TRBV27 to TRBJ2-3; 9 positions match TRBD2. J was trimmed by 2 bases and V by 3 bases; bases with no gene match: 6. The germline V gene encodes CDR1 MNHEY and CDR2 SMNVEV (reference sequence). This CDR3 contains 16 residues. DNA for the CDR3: TGTGCCAGCAGTTTCCTGACTAGCGGCCTCACAGATACGCAGTATTTT. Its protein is CASSFLTSGLTDTQYF.

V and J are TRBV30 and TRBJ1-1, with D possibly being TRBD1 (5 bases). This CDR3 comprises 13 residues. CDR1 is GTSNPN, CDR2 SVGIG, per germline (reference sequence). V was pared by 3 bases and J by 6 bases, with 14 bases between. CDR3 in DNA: TGTGCCTGGAGCCGGTGGGGGGGGGCTGAAGCTTTCTTT. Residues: CAWSRWGGAEAFF. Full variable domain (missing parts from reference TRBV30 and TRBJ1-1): SQTIHQWPATLVQPVGSPLSLECTVEGTSNPNLYWYRQAAGRGLQLLFYSVGIGQISSEVPQNLSASRPQDRQFILSSKKLLLSDSGFYLCAWSRWGGAEAFFGQGTRLTVV.

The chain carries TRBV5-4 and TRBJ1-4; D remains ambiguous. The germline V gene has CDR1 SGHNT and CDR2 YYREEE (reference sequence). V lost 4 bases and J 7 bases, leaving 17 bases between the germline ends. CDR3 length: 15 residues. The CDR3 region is CASSPGGPPGEKLFF. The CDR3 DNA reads TGTGCCAGCAGCCCGGGTGGCCCACCGGGTGAAAAACTGTTTTTT.

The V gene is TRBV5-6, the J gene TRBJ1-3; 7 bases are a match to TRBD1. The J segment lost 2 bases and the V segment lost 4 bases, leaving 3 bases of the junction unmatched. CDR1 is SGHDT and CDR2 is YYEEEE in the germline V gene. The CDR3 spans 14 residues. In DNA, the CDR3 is TGTGCCAGCAGCCAAGGGACAGCTGGAAACACCATATATTTT. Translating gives CASSQGTAGNTIYF.

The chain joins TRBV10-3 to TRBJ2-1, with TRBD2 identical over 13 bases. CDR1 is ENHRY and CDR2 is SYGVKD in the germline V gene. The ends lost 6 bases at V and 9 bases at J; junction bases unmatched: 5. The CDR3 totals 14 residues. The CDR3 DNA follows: TGTGCCATCAGACCGGGACTAGCGGGATTTGAGCAGTTCTTC. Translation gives CAIRPGLAGFEQFF.

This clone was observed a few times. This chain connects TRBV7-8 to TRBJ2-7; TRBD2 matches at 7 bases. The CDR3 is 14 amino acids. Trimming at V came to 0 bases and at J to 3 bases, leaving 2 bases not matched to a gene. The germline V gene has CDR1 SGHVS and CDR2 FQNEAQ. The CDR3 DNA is TGTGCCAGCAGCTTAGCGGGGGGGTACTACGAGCAGTACTTC. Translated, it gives CASSLAGGYYEQYF.

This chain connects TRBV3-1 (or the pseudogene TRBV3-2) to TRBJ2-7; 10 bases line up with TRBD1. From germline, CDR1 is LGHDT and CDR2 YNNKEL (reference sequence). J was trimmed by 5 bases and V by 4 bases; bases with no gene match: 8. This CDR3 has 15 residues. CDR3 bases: TGTGCCAGCAGCCTACGGGGACAGGGGAGGAACGAGCAGTACTTC. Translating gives CASSLRGQGRNEQYF.

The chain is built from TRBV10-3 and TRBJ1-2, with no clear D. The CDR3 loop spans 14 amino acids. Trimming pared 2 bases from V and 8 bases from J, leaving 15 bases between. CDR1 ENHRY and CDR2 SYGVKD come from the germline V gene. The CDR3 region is CAISETWGAEGYTF. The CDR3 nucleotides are TGTGCCATCAGTGAGACCTGGGGAGCAGAAGGCTACACCTTC.

As DNA, the CDR3 is TGTGCCAGCACTAGCGGGAGGGTTAACACCGGGGAGCTGTTTTTT. It is translated as CASTSGRVNTGELFF. This chain joins TRBV6-5 and TRBJ2-2, with TRBD2 matching over 12 bases. CDR1 is MNHEY, CDR2 SVGAGI, per germline. V was clipped by 7 bases and J by 2 bases; unmatched bases: 2. This CDR3 is built from 15 residues.

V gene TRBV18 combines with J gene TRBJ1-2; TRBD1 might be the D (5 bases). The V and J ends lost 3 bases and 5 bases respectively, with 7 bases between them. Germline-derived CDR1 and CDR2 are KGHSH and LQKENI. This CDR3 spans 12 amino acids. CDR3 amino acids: CASSPTEYGYTF. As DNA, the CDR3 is TGTGCCAGCTCACCGACAGAATATGGCTACACCTTC.

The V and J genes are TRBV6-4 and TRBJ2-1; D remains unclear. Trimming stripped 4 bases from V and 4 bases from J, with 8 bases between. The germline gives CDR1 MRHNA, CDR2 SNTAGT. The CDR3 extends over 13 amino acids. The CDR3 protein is CASSATYYNEQFF. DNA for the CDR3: TGTGCCAGCAGTGCTACTTATTACAATGAGCAGTTCTTC.

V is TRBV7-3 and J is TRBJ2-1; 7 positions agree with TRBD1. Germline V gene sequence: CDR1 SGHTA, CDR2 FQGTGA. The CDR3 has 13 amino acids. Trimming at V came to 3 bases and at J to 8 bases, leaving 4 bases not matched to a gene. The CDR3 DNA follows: TGTGCCAGCAGCTTCGGACAGGAGGATGAGCAGTTCTTC. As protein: CASSFGQEDEQFF.

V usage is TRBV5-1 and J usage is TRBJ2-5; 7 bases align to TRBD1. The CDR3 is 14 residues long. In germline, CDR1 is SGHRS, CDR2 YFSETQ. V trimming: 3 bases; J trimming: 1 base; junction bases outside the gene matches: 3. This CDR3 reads CASSSGTVQETQYF. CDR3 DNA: TGCGCCAGCAGCTCCGGGACAGTCCAAGAGACCCAGTACTTC.

CDR3 sequence reads: CASSGVGQLSTDTQYF. The CDR3 DNA follows: TGTGCCAGCAGCGGCGTAGGACAGCTTAGCACAGATACGCAGTATTTT. The gene calls are TRBV9 and TRBJ2-3; tentatively, D is TRBD1 (6 bases). Germline V CDR1 and CDR2: SGDLS, YYNGEE. V lost 3 bases to trimming and J lost 0 bases, with 14 bases between them. CDR3 length: 16 amino acids.

CDR3 loop: CASSPGTGRTGELFF. Written as DNA, the CDR3 is TGTGCCAGCAGCCCAGGGACAGGGAGAACCGGGGAGCTGTTTTTT. The chain couples TRBV5-4 to TRBJ2-2; 9 bases are shared with TRBD1. V lost 4 bases and J lost 5; bases outside the gene matches: 6. Germline-derived CDR1 and CDR2 are SGHNT and YYREEE (reference sequence). The CDR3 length is 15 residues. Combining the CDR3 with reference TRBV5-4 and TRBJ2-2 gives the whole variable domain ETGVTQSPTHLIKTRGQQVTLRCSSQSGHNTVSWYQQALGQGPQFIFQYYREEENGRGNFPPRFSGLQFPNYSSELNVNALELDDSALYLCASSPGTGRTGELFFGEGSRLTVL.

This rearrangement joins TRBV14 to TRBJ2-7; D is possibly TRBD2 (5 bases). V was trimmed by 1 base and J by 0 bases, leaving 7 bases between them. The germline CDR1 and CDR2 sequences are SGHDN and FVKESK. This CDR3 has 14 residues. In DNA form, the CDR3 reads TGTGCCAGCAGCCAAGGGCTAGCCTCCTACGAGCAGTACTTC. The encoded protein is CASSQGLASYEQYF.

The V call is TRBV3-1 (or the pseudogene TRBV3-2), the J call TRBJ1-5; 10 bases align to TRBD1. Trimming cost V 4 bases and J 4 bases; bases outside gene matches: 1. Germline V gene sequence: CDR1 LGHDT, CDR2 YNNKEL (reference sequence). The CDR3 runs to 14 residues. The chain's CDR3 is CASSPGQGNQPQHF. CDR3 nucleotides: TGTGCCAGCAGCCCGGGACAGGGGAATCAGCCCCAGCATTTT.